Listed here are 8 T cell receptor beta chains from one sample, sequenced in a study of STAT5B mutations in CD4+ large granular lymphocyte leukemia. Only in-frame clones appear in the TCRdb table, and some are missing; sequencing was by immunoSEQ multiplex PCR. The data hold around 33,000 clones, with more than 75% observed a single time. The sample taken for sequencing was CD4+ T cells from blood buffy coats. These receptors were taken from a human donor in good health.

The CDR3 nucleotides are TGCGCCAGCAGCCCCCCCCTACTAGCGACCTACAATGAGCAGTTCTTC. Translated, it gives CASSPPLLATYNEQFF. The chain links TRBV5-1 to TRBJ2-1; 7 bases agree with TRBD2. The germline CDR1 and CDR2 sequences are SGHRS and YFSETQ. The CDR3 extends over 16 amino acids. With V trimmed by 4 bases and J by 2 bases, 9 bases remained unmatched.

This rearrangement joins TRBV4-3 to TRBJ1-2; the D gene is possibly TRBD1 (5 bases). This CDR3 spans 17 amino acids. Germline lookup yields CDR1 LGHNA and CDR2 YSLEER. The germline V and J ends were trimmed by 0 bases and 4 bases, with 18 bases remaining between them. The CDR3 bases are TGCGCCAGCAGCCAAGACGCCGCGGGACGCCTGGCCTATGGCTACACCTTC. It yields the protein CASSQDAAGRLAYGYTF.

This chain connects TRBV29-1 to TRBJ2-7, with D possibly matching TRBD2 (6 bases). The CDR3 sequence is 15 residues long. CDR1 SQVTM and CDR2 ANQGSEA come from the germline V gene. V was shortened by 2 bases and J by 6 bases, with 20 bases between the two germline ends. In nucleotides, the CDR3 is TGCAGCGTTGAAATCGGGGCCTCGGGGGTTGGCGAGCAGTACTTC. Translated: CSVEIGASGVGEQYF.

V gene TRBV7-9 combines with J gene TRBJ1-6; no firm D call. The CDR3 is 14 amino acids. Trimming pared 0 bases from V and 4 bases from J, leaving 4 bases between. Germline V gene data show CDR1 as SEHNR and CDR2 as FQNEAQ (reference sequence). The CDR3 reads CASSLAGYNSPLHF. DNA for the CDR3: TGTGCCAGCAGCTTAGCTGGGTATAATTCACCCCTCCACTTT.

This clone was found once. The chain links TRBV5-5 to TRBJ2-5; 7 positions agree with TRBD1. Germline V CDR1 and CDR2: SGHKS, YYEKEE (reference sequence). The ends lost 2 bases at V and 2 bases at J; junction bases unmatched: 6. The CDR3 contains 15 residues. The CDR3 loop reads CASSFIPGQQETQYF. The CDR3 region has the DNA TGTGCCAGCAGCTTTATTCCGGGACAGCAAGAGACCCAGTACTTC.

The chain employs TRBV25-1 and TRBJ2-1; D may be TRBD1 or TRBD2 (6 bases each). Trimming cost V 5 bases and J 0 bases, with 11 bases left between them. Germline-derived CDR1 and CDR2 are MGHDK and SYGVNS. This CDR3 is 15 amino acids long. The CDR3 protein is CASSLGGSSYNEQFF. CDR3 coding DNA: TGTGCCAGCAGTCTCGGGGGCAGCTCCTACAATGAGCAGTTCTTC.

This chain joins TRBV5-1 and TRBJ1-1; 9 positions match TRBD1. The CDR3 contains 13 residues. In germline, CDR1 is SGHRS, CDR2 YFSETQ. V dropped 4 bases and J dropped 4; count of bases not matched to a gene: 2. The CDR3 protein is CASSADRGTEAFF. The CDR3 coding sequence is TGCGCCAGCAGCGCGGACAGGGGCACTGAAGCTTTCTTT. Drawing the rest from reference TRBV5-1 and TRBJ1-1, the complete variable domain is KAGVTQTPRYLIKTRGQQVTLSCSPISGHRSVSWYQQTPGQGLQFLFEYFSETQRNKGNFPGRFSGRQFSNSRSEMNVSTLELGDSALYLCASSADRGTEAFFGQGTRLTVV.

The V call is TRBV2, the J call TRBJ2-5; possibly TRBD1 or TRBD2 for D (7 bases each). The germline gives CDR1 SNHLY, CDR2 FYNNEI. The CDR3 spans 14 residues. V gave up 7 bases and J gave up 2 bases, with 14 bases separating them. In DNA, the CDR3 is TGTGCCAGCACGGGGACAGCGGGGCAAGAGACCCAGTACTTC. This translates into CASTGTAGQETQYF. Together with reference TRBV2 and TRBJ2-5, the CDR3 gives the full variable domain: EPEVTQTPSHQVTQMGQEVILRCVPISNHLYFYWYRQILGQKVEFLVSFYNNEISEKSEIFDDQFSVERPDGSNFTLKIRSTKLEDSAMYFCASTGTAGQETQYFGPGTRLLVL.